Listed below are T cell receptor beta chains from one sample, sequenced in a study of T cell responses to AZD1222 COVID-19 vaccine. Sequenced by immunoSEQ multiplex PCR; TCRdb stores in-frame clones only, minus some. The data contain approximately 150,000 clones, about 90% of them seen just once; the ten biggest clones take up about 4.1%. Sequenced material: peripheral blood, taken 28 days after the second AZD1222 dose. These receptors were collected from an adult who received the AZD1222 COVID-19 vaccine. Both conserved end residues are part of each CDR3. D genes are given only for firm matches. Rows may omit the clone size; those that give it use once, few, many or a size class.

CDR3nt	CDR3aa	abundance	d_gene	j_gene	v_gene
TGTGCCAGCAGCCAAGCCAGTCAGTCGGCTGAAGCTTTCTTT	CASSQASQSAEAFF	-	-	TRBJ1-1	TRBV4-2
TGCGCCAGCAGCTTCGCCGGACAGAACACAGATACGCAGTATTTT	CASSFAGQNTDTQYF	-	-	TRBJ2-3	TRBV5-1
TGTGCTAGCAGCTTAGAGGCGGACAGGGAAAGTCAAAAACTGTTTTTT	CASSLEADRESQKLFF	-	TRBD1	TRBJ1-4	TRBV7-7
TGTGCCAGCAGCCAAGAACTACGAAACCAATGGGAAGCTTTCTTT	CASSQELRNQWEAFF	-	-	TRBJ1-1	TRBV4-2
TGTGCCAGCAGCTTAGTTGATACTGAAGCTTTCTTT	CASSLVDTEAFF	-	-	TRBJ1-1	TRBV7-9
TGTGCCAGCAGGGGTAGCCCCGCTGGGGTTGAGCAGTTCTTC	CASRGSPAGVEQFF	-	-	TRBJ2-1	TRBV27
TGTGCCAGCAGCCAACGAACAGATACGCAGTATTTT	CASSQRTDTQYF	-	-	TRBJ2-3	TRBV3-1/TRBV3-2
TGTGCCAGCAGCCACGTGAAAGGGACAGGGTTATGGGGCACTGAAGCTTTCTTT	CASSHVKGTGLWGTEAFF	-	TRBD1	TRBJ1-1	TRBV14
TGTGCCAGCAGCCCCCGGAGACTAGGACAAAACATTCAGTACTTC	CASSPRRLGQNIQYF	-	-	TRBJ2-4	TRBV7-2
TGTGCCAGCATGGACCGCAAGAACACCGGGGAGCTGTTTTTT	CASMDRKNTGELFF	-	-	TRBJ2-2	TRBV25-1
TGTGCCAGCAGCATGGACTTCTCTATGGCCTACGAGCAGTACTTC	CASSMDFSMAYEQYF	-	-	TRBJ2-7	TRBV5-8
TGCAGCGTTTTAGGGACCGAAGGAAACACCATATATTTT	CSVLGTEGNTIYF	-	-	TRBJ1-3	TRBV29-1
TGTGCCAGCAGCTCTCCAGGTGCGGGGGACACTGAAGCTTTCTTT	CASSSPGAGDTEAFF	few	-	TRBJ1-1	TRBV5-4
TGTGCCTGGAAGCAGGAGGTGGAAAAACTGTTTTTT	CAWKQEVEKLFF	-	-	TRBJ1-4	TRBV30
TGTGCCAGCAGTCTCCGCGGGACAGGAAGCTCCTACGAGCAGTACTTC	CASSLRGTGSSYEQYF	-	TRBD1	TRBJ2-7	TRBV2
TGTGCCAGCAGCCCTTCCGGGACGCAATCTAATGAAAAACTGTTTTTT	CASSPSGTQSNEKLFF	-	-	TRBJ1-4	TRBV9
TGTGCCAGCTCACCTGCCCTAGCTCCCAATGAGCAGTTCTTC	CASSPALAPNEQFF	-	-	TRBJ2-1	TRBV18
TGTGCCAGCTCACCACCCCCAGACTCCTACGAGCAGTACTTC	CASSPPPDSYEQYF	-	-	TRBJ2-7	TRBV18
TGTGCCAGCAGTTACAAGGACAGCAATCAGCCCCAGCATTTT	CASSYKDSNQPQHF	once	-	TRBJ1-5	TRBV6-5
TGCGCCAGCAGCGAACAGAGCTTCACAGATACGCAGTATTTT	CASSEQSFTDTQYF	-	-	TRBJ2-3	TRBV5-1
TGTGCCAGCTCACCCCAGGGGAAGAATTCACCCCTCCACTTT	CASSPQGKNSPLHF	-	-	TRBJ1-6	TRBV18
TGTGCCAGCAGTCAAGGAATCAGACCCGGGACAGGCTCCCAAGAGACCCAGTACTTC	CASSQGIRPGTGSQETQYF	-	TRBD1	TRBJ2-5	TRBV7-6
TGCGCCAGCAGCCGTCGACAGGAGAAAGAAGCTTTCTTT	CASSRRQEKEAFF	once	-	TRBJ1-1	TRBV4-3
TGTGCCAGCAGCTCGGCCGGGGGAGGGACAGGGCCCAAAAACATTCAGTACTTC	CASSSAGGGTGPKNIQYF	-	TRBD1	TRBJ2-4	TRBV7-8
TGTGCCAGCAGCTTAGCGGTAGGCACTGAAGCTTTCTTT	CASSLAVGTEAFF	-	-	TRBJ1-1	TRBV7-2
TGTGCCAGCAGCTTTCATGGATCAGGAAACACCATATATTTT	CASSFHGSGNTIYF	-	-	TRBJ1-3	TRBV5-4
TGTGCCAGCAGTTTGACAGGCCAGCCCCAGCATTTT	CASSLTGQPQHF	-	-	TRBJ1-5	TRBV27
TGTGCTAGTGGTTTGGACAAGAACTATGGCTACACCTTC	CASGLDKNYGYTF	once	-	TRBJ1-2	TRBV12-5
TGTGCCAGTAGTATCGCGGGGGCTAGCAATCAGCCCCAGCATTTT	CASSIAGASNQPQHF	once	-	TRBJ1-5	TRBV19
TGTGCCAGTAGTATGGGCCAGGGGGCGAAATCAGACGAAAAACTGTTTTTT	CASSMGQGAKSDEKLFF	-	TRBD1	TRBJ1-4	TRBV19
TGTGCCAGCAGCCAGGGGAATAAACCCTCCAATGAGCAGTTCTTC	CASSQGNKPSNEQFF	-	-	TRBJ2-1	TRBV3-1/TRBV3-2
TGTGCCAGCAGACCCACAGGGATCGGGGATACGCAGTATTTT	CASRPTGIGDTQYF	-	-	TRBJ2-3	TRBV5-6
TGTGCCAGCCCTAAAGGGCCAGGGAGGAATGAGCAGTTCTTC	CASPKGPGRNEQFF	-	-	TRBJ2-1	TRBV7-9
TGTGCCAGCAGCGAGTCTCTCGGGGAGCTGTTTTTT	CASSESLGELFF	-	-	TRBJ2-2	TRBV7-3
TGTGCCACCTCCCCCGGGACAGCTACCTTCTATAATTCACCCCTCCACTTT	CATSPGTATFYNSPLHF	-	TRBD1	TRBJ1-6	TRBV6-4
TGTGCCAGCAGCGCGGGACAGCATAGCAATCAGCCCCAGCATTTT	CASSAGQHSNQPQHF	-	TRBD1	TRBJ1-5	TRBV7-2
TGTGCCAGCAGCTTAGTGCGTAACACTGAAGCTTTCTTT	CASSLVRNTEAFF	-	-	TRBJ1-1	TRBV11-3
TGTGCCAGCACCCAAAGGCTGAAAACCTCCTACGAGCAGTACTTC	CASTQRLKTSYEQYF	-	-	TRBJ2-7	TRBV6-4
TGTGCCAGCATCCAGGGGTTGTGGGGCACTGAAGCTTTCTTT	CASIQGLWGTEAFF	few	-	TRBJ1-1	TRBV28
TGTGCCAGCAGTTTATCGCGGCTTCGGGGGGATAGCACTGAAGCTTTCTTT	CASSLSRLRGDSTEAFF	-	-	TRBJ1-1	TRBV27
TGTGCCAGCAGCCACACGGGCAACTCTGGGGCCAACGTCCTGACTTTC	CASSHTGNSGANVLTF	once	-	TRBJ2-6	TRBV3-1/TRBV3-2